Listed below are T cell receptor beta chains from one sample, sequenced in a study of blood T cell repertoires in COVID-19. The method was immunoSEQ multiplex PCR; TCRdb's version includes in-frame clones alone and lacks a portion of them. Among more than 100,000 clones listed, almost 85% were seen once. Material for sequencing was peripheral blood. The receptor set was obtained from a woman aged 30 to 39 who had recovered from COVID-19. The CDR3 runs from the conserved cysteine through the conserved F or W. A D gene is named only where the DNA matches it firmly. Rows may omit the clone size; those that give it use once, few, many or a size class.

TRBV5-4	TRBJ2-1	NA	NA	TGTGCCAGCAGCTTAACACAGGGAGTTATTGAGCAGTTCTTC	CASSLTQGVIEQFF
TRBV30	TRBJ1-2	once	TRBD1	TGTGCCTGGGCCGGGACAGGGGGTTCCTACTATGGCTACACCTTC	CAWAGTGGSYYGYTF
TRBV27	TRBJ2-4	NA	TRBD1	TGTGCCAGCAGTTTATCGTGGGGGGACAGGGTCGACATTCAGTACTTC	CASSLSWGDRVDIQYF
TRBV18	TRBJ2-7	NA	TRBD2	TGTGCCAGCTCACCACCCGGAGGACTAGCGGGGTCCTACGAGCAGTACTTC	CASSPPGGLAGSYEQYF
TRBV21-1	TRBJ1-4	NA	NA	TGTGCCAGCAGCAAAGGGACAGGGGCGCGTGAAAAACTGTTTTTT	CASSKGTGAREKLFF
TRBV5-1	TRBJ2-1	NA	NA	TGCGCCAGCAGCTTGGCCAACAGGGTGGATGAGCAGTTCTTC	CASSLANRVDEQFF
TRBV6-5	TRBJ1-2	NA	TRBD1	TGTGCCAGCAACCTGGGCAGGGGGCTAAACTATGGCTACACCTTC	CASNLGRGLNYGYTF
TRBV6-4	TRBJ2-3	NA	TRBD2	TGTGCCAGCAGTTCGACTAGCGGAGGAGGAGATACGCAGTATTTT	CASSSTSGGGDTQYF
TRBV10-2	TRBJ2-7	NA	TRBD2	TGCGCCAGCACTAAATCCTCCGGGACTAGCGCCAACGAGCAGTACTTC	CASTKSSGTSANEQYF
TRBV29-1	TRBJ2-5	NA	TRBD2	TGCAGCGTTGAACTGGGGTTTCTAGCGGGAGAGACCCAGTACTTC	CSVELGFLAGETQYF
TRBV13	TRBJ2-7	once	NA	TGTGCCAGCAGCTTAGTATACGAGCAGTACTTC	CASSLVYEQYF
TRBV27	TRBJ2-6	NA	NA	TGTGCCAGCAGTATAAAAGGTCCGGGGAGCTCTGGGGCCAACGTCCTGACTTTC	CASSIKGPGSSGANVLTF
TRBV7-8	TRBJ2-1	NA	TRBD2	TGTGCCAGCAGCTTAGTTCCCTATAGCGGGAGATTTAGCCATGAGCAGTTCTTC	CASSLVPYSGRFSHEQFF
TRBV5-1	TRBJ2-7	NA	TRBD1	TGCGCCAGCAGCTTGGCGACAGACAGGGAACCGCACTTC	CASSLATDREPHF
TRBV5-6	TRBJ2-5	once	NA	TGTGCCAGCAGCTTCGGAAGGCGGGAGACCCAGTACTTC	CASSFGRRETQYF
TRBV30	TRBJ1-5	NA	NA	TGTGCCTGGAGGCCTCGGGGTGTCGGTCAGCCCCAGCATTTT	CAWRPRGVGQPQHF
TRBV7-7	TRBJ2-1	NA	TRBD2	TGTGCTAGCAGCCCCGGGACTAGCGGTAACAATGAGCAGTTCTTC	CASSPGTSGNNEQFF
TRBV3-1/TRBV3-2	TRBJ2-5	NA	TRBD2	TGTGCCAGCAGCCATTTTACTAGCGGGAGGGCATTAGGGGAGACCCAGTACTTC	CASSHFTSGRALGETQYF
TRBV12-5	TRBJ2-3	NA	TRBD2	TGTGCTAGTGGTTTGCCCGCCAAGACGTCTAGCGGGATGACAGATACGCAGTATTTT	CASGLPAKTSSGMTDTQYF
TRBV12-3/TRBV12-4	TRBJ1-4	NA	NA	TGTGCCAGCAGTCGGGGTGATAGGGAAAAACTGTTTTTT	CASSRGDREKLFF
TRBV3-1/TRBV3-2	TRBJ1-6	NA	TRBD1	TGTGCCAGCAGCGTACAGGGGGCGAATTCACCCCTCCACTTT	CASSVQGANSPLHF
TRBV29-1	TRBJ2-3	few	TRBD2	TGCAGCGTTCCCTTTGCGGGGGGAGCAGATACGCAGTATTTT	CSVPFAGGADTQYF
TRBV19	TRBJ2-1	NA	NA	TGTGCCAGTAGTACTGACACGAGCTCCTACAATGAGCAGTTCTTC	CASSTDTSSYNEQFF
TRBV30	TRBJ2-5	NA	NA	TGTGCCTGGAGTAACTCCCCGGAGGAGACCCAGTACTTC	CAWSNSPEETQYF
TRBV7-2	TRBJ2-1	NA	TRBD2	TGTGCCAGCAGCCGGGGACTAGCGGGAAACTTAGGTGAGCAGTTCTTC	CASSRGLAGNLGEQFF
TRBV6-5	TRBJ1-2	NA	TRBD1	TGTGCCAGCAGACCAACAGGGGGCTCTGGCTACACCTTC	CASRPTGGSGYTF
TRBV9	TRBJ2-1	NA	TRBD1	TGTGCCAGCAGCTATAGCTTCGGACAGGGAAATGAGCAGTTCTTC	CASSYSFGQGNEQFF
TRBV2	TRBJ1-5	NA	NA	TGTGCCAGCAGTGAAATGGCAGTGTTTGGCAATCAGCCCCAGCATTTT	CASSEMAVFGNQPQHF
TRBV11-2	TRBJ2-1	NA	NA	TGTGCCAGCAGCTTAGCGGGAGCCTACAATGAGCAGTTCTTC	CASSLAGAYNEQFF
TRBV18	TRBJ1-5	few	NA	TGTGCCAGCTCACCACCGGGGGGGGGCAATCAGCCCCAGCATTTT	CASSPPGGGNQPQHF
TRBV7-9	TRBJ1-5	NA	NA	TGTGCCAGCAGCTCACAGGGTCCCGATAATCAGCCCCAGCATTTT	CASSSQGPDNQPQHF
TRBV4-1	TRBJ2-5	NA	TRBD2	TGCGCCAGCAGCTGGGAGGGCAGCAACCAAGAGACCCAGTACTTC	CASSWEGSNQETQYF
TRBV9	TRBJ1-6	NA	NA	TGTGCCAGCAGCGTAGACATTGTTGGCTCACCCCTCCACTTT	CASSVDIVGSPLHF